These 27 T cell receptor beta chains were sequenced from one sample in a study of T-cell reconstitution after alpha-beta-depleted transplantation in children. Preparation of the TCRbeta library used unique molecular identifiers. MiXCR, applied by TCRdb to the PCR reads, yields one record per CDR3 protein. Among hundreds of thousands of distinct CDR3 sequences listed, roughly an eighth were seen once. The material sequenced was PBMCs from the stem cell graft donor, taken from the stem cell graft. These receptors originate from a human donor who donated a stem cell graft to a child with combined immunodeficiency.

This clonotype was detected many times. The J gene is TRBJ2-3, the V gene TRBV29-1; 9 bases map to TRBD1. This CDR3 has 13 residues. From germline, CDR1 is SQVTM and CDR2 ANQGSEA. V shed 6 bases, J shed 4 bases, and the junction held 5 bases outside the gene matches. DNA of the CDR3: TGCAGCGTGCCGGGACAGGGCCCAGATACGCAGTATTTT. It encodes CSVPGQGPDTQYF.

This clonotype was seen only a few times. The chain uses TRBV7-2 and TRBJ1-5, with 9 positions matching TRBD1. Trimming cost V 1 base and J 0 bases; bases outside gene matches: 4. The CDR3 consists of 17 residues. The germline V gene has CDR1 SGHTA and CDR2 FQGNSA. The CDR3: CASSLGQGGFSNQPQHF. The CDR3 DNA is TGTGCCAGCAGCTTAGGACAGGGGGGGTTTAGCAATCAGCCCCAGCATTTT.

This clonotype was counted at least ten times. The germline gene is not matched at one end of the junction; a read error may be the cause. CDR3 nucleotides: TGTGCTAGCAGCGCGAATCCGGGACAGGTCCCCGGGGAGCTGTTTTTT. It encodes CASSANPGQVPGELFF. The chain joins TRBV7-7 to TRBJ2-2; 8 positions agree with TRBD1. The CDR3 runs to 16 residues. Germline values: CDR1 SSHAT, CDR2 FNYEAQ (reference sequence). Using reference TRBV7-7 and TRBJ2-2 for the parts outside the CDR3, the full variable domain is GAGVSQSPRYKVTKRGQDVTLRCDPISSHATLYWYQQALGQGPEFLTYFNYEAQPDKSGLPSDRFSAERPEGSISTLTIQRTEQRDSAMYRCASSANPGQVPGELFFGEGSRLTVL.

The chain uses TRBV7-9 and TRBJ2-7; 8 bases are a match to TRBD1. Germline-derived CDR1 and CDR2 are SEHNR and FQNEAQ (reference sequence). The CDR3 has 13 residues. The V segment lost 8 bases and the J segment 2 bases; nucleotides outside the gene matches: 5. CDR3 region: CASQGAQAYEQYF. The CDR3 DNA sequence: TGTGCCAGCCAGGGGGCTCAGGCCTACGAGCAGTACTTC.

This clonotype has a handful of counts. The CDR3 here is CASSVGLRGQEETQYF. CDR3 sequence (DNA): TGTGCCAGCAGCGTAGGCCTCCGTGGACAGGAAGAGACCCAGTACTTC. This sequence joins TRBV9 and TRBJ2-5; the match to TRBD1 covers 7 bases. Germline CDR1 and CDR2: SGDLS and YYNGEE. Germline trimming cut 0 bases from V and 3 bases from J; bases unmatched to any gene: 8. The CDR3 is 16 amino acids.

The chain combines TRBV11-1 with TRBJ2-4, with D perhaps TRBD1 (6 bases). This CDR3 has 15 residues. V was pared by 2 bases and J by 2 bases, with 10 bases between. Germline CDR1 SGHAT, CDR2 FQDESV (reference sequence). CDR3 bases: TGTGCCAGCAGCTTATTGCAGGGGTCCAAAAACATTCAGTACTTC. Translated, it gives CASSLLQGSKNIQYF.

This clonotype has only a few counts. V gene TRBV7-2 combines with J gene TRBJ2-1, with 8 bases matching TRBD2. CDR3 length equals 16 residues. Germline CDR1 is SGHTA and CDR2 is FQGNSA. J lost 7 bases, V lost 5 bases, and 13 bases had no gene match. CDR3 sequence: CASSKKAGGDPNEQFF. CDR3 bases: TGTGCCAGCAGCAAAAAGGCGGGGGGCGACCCTAATGAGCAGTTCTTC.

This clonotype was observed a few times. The chain's CDR3 is CATSDLRAGYNEQFF. CDR3 DNA sequence: TGTGCCACCAGTGATTTGCGAGCGGGATACAATGAGCAGTTCTTC. This rearrangement joins TRBV24-1 to TRBJ2-1, with TRBD2 matching over 7 bases. Germline assignment: CDR1 KGHDR and CDR2 SFDVKD. The junction had 2 bases not matched to a gene; V was cut back by 0 bases and J by 4 bases. The CDR3 is 15 residues long.

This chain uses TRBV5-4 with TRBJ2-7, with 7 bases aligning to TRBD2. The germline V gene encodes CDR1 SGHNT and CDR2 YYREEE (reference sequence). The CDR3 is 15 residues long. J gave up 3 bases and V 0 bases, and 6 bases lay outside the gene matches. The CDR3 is CASSLGGSLNYEQYF. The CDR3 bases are TGTGCCAGCAGCTTGGGCGGGAGCCTGAACTACGAGCAGTACTTC.

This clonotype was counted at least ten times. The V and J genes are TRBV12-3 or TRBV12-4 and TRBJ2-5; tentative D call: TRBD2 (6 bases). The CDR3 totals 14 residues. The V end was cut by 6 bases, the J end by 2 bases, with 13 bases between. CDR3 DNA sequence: TGTGCCAGCAGCCCTGCACTAGCTCAAGAGACCCAGTACTTC. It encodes CASSPALAQETQYF.

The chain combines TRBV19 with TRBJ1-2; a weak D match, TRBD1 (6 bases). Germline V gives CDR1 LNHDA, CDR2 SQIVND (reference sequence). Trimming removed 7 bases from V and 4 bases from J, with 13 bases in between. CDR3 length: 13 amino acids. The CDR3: CASTGQLAYGYTF. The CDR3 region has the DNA TGTGCCAGTACAGGACAGCTCGCCTATGGCTACACCTTC.

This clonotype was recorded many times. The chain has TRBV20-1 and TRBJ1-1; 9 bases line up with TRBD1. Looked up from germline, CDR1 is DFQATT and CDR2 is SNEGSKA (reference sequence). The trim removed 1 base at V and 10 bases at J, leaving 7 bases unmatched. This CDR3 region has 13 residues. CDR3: CSARVDRGYGAFF. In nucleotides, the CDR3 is TGCAGTGCTAGAGTCGACAGGGGGTATGGAGCTTTCTTT.

This CDR3 is CASSPSVGQRFYEQYF. CDR3 coding DNA: TGTGCCAGCAGCCCATCGGTGGGACAGAGGTTTTACGAGCAGTACTTC. V and J are TRBV9 and TRBJ2-7, with 7 bases identical to TRBD1. The CDR3 loop spans 16 amino acids. The ends lost 4 bases at V and 4 bases at J; junction bases unmatched: 14. Germline CDR1 is SGDLS and CDR2 is YYNGEE.

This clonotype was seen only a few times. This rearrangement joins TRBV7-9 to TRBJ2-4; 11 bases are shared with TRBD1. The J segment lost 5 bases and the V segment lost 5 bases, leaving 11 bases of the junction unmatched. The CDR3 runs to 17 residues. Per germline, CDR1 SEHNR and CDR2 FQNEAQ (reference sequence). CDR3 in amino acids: CASSIFPRTGGENIQYF. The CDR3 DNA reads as TGTGCCAGCAGCATCTTCCCTAGGACAGGGGGCGAAAACATTCAGTACTTC.

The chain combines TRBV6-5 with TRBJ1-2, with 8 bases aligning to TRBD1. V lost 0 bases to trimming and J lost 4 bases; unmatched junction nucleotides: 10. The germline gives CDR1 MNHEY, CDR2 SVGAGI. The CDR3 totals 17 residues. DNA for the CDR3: TGTGCCAGCAGTTACTCCCCGGACAGGGCCCTTTTCTATGGCTACACCTTC. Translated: CASSYSPDRALFYGYTF.

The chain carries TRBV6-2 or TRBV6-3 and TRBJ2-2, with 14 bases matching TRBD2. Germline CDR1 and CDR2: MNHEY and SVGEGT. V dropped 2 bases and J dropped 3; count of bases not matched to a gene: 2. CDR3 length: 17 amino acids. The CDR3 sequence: CASSYGGLAGDTGELFF. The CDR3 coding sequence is TGTGCCAGCAGTTACGGGGGACTAGCGGGGGACACCGGGGAGCTGTTTTTT.

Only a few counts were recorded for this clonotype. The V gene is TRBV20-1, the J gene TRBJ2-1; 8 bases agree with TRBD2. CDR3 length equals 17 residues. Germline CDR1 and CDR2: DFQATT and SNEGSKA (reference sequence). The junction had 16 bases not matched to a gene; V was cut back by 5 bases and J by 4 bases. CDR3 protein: CSALGVSGITLYNEQFF. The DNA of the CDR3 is TGCAGTGCTCTGGGGGTTAGCGGGATCACGTTATACAATGAGCAGTTCTTC.

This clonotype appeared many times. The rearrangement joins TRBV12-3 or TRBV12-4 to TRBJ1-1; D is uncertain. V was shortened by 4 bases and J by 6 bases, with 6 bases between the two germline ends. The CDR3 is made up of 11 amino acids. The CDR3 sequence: CASSSGPEAFF. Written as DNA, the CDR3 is TGTGCCAGCAGTTCTGGCCCTGAAGCTTTCTTT.

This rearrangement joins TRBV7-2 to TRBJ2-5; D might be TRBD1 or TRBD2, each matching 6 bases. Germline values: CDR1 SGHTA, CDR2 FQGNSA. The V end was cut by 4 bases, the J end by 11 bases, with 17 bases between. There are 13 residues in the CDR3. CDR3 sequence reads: CASSSDSGGTQYF. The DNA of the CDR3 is TGTGCCAGCAGCTCGGACAGTGGGGGGACGCAGTACTTC.

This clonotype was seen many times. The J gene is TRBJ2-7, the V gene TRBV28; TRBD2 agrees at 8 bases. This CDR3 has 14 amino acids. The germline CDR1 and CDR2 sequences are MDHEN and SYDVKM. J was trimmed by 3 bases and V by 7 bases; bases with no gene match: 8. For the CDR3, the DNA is TGTGCCAGCAAAGTAGCGGGAAAGTACTACGAGCAGTACTTC. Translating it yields CASKVAGKYYEQYF.

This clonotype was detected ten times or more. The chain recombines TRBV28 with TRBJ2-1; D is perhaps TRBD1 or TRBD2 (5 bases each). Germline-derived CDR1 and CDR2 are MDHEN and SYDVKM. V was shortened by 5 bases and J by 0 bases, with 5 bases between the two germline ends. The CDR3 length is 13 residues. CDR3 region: CASSGGSYNEQFF. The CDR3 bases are TGTGCCAGCAGTGGGGGCTCCTACAATGAGCAGTTCTTC.

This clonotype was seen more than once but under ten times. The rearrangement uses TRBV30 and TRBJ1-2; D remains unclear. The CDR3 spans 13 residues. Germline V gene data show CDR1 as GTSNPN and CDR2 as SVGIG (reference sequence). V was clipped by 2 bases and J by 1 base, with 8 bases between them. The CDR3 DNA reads TGTGCCTGGAGTCGGTGGATTAACTATGGCTACACCTTC. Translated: CAWSRWINYGYTF.

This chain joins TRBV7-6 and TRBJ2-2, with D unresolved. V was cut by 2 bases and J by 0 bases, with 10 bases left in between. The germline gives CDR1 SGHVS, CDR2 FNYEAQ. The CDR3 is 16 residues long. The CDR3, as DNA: TGTGCCAGCAGCTTAAGTCACATCGCGAACACCGGGGAGCTGTTTTTT. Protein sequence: CASSLSHIANTGELFF.

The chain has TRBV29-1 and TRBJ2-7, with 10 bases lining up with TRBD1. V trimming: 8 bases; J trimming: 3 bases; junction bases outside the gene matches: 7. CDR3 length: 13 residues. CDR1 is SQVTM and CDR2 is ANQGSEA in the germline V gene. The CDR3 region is CSTRTGGGYEQYF. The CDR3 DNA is TGCAGCACCAGGACAGGGGGTGGCTACGAGCAGTACTTC.

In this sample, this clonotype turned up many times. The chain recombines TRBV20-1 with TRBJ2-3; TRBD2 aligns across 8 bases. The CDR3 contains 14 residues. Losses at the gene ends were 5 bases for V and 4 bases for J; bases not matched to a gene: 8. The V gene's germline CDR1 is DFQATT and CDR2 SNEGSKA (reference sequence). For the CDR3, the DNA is TGCAGTGCTCATAGCGGGACTGGCGCAGATACGCAGTATTTT. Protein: CSAHSGTGADTQYF.

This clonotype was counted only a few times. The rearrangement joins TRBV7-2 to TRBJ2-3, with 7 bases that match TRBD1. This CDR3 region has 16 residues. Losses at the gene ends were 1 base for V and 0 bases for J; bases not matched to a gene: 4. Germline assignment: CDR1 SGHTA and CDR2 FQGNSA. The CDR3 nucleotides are TGTGCCAGCAGCTTAGGGGACAGAACTAGCACAGATACGCAGTATTTT. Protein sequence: CASSLGDRTSTDTQYF.

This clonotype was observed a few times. The CDR3 coding sequence is TGTGCCATCAGTGCTCTAGCGGGCCCCCGGAATGAGCAGTTCTTC. As protein: CAISALAGPRNEQFF. The chain is built from TRBV10-3 and TRBJ2-1; 8 bases are a match to TRBD2. This CDR3 spans 15 amino acids. Per the germline V gene, CDR1 is ENHRY and CDR2 is SYGVKD. J lost 7 bases, V lost 4 bases, and 9 bases had no gene match.